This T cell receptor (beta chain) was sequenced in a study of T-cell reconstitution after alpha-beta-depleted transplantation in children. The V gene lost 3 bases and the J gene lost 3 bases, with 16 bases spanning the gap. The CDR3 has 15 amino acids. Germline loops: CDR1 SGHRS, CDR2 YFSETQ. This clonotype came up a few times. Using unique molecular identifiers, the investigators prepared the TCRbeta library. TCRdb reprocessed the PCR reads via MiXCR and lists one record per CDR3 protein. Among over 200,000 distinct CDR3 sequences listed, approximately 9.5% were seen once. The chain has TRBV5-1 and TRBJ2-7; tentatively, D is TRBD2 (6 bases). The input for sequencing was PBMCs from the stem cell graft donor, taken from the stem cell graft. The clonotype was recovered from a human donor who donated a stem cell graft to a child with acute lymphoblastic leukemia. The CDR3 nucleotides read TGCGCCAGCAGCTGGAGGTCGCGGGATGTCTACGAGCAGTACTTC. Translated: CASSWRSRDVYEQYF.